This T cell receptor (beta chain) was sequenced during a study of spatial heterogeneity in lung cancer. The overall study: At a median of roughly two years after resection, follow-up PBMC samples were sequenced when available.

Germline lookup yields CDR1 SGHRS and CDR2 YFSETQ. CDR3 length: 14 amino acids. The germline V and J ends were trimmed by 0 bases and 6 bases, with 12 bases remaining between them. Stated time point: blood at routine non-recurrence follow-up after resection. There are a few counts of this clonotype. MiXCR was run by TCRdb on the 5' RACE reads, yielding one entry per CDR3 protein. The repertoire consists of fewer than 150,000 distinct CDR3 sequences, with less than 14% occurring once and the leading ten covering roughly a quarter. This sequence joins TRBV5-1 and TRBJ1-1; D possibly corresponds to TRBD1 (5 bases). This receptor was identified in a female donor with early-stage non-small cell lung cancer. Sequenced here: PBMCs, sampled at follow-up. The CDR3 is CASSLGGGNAEAFF. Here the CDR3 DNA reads TGCGCCAGCAGCTTGGGTGGGGGAAATGCTGAAGCTTTCTTT.